This TCR beta chain was recovered during a study of T cell repertoires in cytomegalovirus infection. Study summary: Carrying CMV and the relevant HLA type showed in public TCR beta signatures.

Study results and limitations: The study found HLA-C-restricted CMV-specific TCR beta clonotypes dominating the ex vivo response. Of the TCR beta families, the public ones yielded a cumulative frequency that identified carriers of CMV plus the relevant HLA.

This CDR3 has 13 amino acids. The V gene's germline CDR1 is DFQATT and CDR2 SNEGSKA (reference sequence). The V and J ends lost 3 bases and 8 bases respectively, with 14 bases between them. Worth noting for this clonotype: Its antigen is as yet unknown.

TCRdb fed the reads into MiXCR, producing one record per CDR3 protein. The sample lists about 130,000 distinct CDR3 sequences; approximately 9.2% were seen once. The sequence derives from a human donor in good health (CMV status not recorded). Some clones in this sample may be carry-over from other donors' samples. Sequenced material: PBMCs. This rearrangement joins TRBV20-1 to TRBJ2-1; D is possibly TRBD2 (6 bases). The CDR3 nucleotides read TGCAGTGCTAGCGATCGGGGGAAGGATGAGCAGTTCTTC. As protein: CSASDRGKDEQFF.